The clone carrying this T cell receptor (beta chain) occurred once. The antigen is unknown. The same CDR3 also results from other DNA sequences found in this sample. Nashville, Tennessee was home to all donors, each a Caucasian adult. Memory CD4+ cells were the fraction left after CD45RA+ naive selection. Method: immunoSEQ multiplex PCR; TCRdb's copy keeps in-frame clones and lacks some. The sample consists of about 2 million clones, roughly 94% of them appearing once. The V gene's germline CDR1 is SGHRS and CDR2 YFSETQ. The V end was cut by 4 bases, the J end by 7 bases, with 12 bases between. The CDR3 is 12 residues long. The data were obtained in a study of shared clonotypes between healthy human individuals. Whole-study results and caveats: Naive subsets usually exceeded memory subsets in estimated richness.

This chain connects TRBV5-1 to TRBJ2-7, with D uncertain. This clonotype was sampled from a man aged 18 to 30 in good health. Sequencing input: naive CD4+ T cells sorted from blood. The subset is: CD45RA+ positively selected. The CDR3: CASSQTGTEQYF. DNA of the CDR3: TGCGCCAGCAGCCAGACCGGTACTGAGCAGTACTTC.